This section outlines one T cell receptor (beta chain) sequence together with its context. This sample is part of a study of blood T cell repertoires in COVID-19. Germline V gene data show CDR1 as LGHDT and CDR2 as YNNKEL (reference sequence). This CDR3 has 15 amino acids. V shed 5 bases, J shed 4 bases, and the junction held 8 bases outside the gene matches. In the study's own analysis: It was from reference gene primer amplification that nucleated cell counts were estimated. TCRdb's table, derived via immunoSEQ multiplex PCR, lists solely in-frame clones and lacks some. That table furnishes V, J and clone size, whereas the DNA furnished D and trimming. The sample carries tens of thousands of clones, roughly four fifths recorded once.

The V and J genes are TRBV3-1 (or the pseudogene TRBV3-2) and TRBJ2-5; 9 bases align to TRBD1. This receptor was obtained from an elderly man with COVID-19, enrolled during active disease. What was sequenced was peripheral blood. In DNA form, the CDR3 reads TGTGCCAGCAGCAATCGACAGGGGGGAGGAGAGACCCAGTACTTC. This codes for CASSNRQGGGETQYF.